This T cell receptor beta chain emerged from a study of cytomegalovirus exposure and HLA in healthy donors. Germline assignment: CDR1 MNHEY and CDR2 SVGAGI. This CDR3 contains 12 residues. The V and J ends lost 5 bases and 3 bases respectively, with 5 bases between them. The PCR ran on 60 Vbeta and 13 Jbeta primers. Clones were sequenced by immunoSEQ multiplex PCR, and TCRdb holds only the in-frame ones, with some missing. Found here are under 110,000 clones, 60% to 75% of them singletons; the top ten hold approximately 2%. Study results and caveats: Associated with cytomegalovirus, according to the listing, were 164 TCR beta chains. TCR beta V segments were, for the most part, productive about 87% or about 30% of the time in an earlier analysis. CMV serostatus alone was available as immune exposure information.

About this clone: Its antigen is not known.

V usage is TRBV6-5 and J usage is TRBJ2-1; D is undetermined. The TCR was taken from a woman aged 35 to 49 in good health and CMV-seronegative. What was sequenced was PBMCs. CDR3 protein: CASSLGYNEQFF. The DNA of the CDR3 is TGTGCCAGCAGTCTAGGCTACAATGAGCAGTTCTTC.